Listed below are T cell receptor beta chains from one sample, sequenced in a study of cytomegalovirus exposure and HLA in healthy donors. The protocol was immunoSEQ multiplex PCR, while the TCRdb copy is restricted to in-frame clones and leaves out a portion. The top ten hold roughly 3% of the sample, which has 150,000 to 200,000 clones, roughly 82% seen once. The sample consisted of PBMCs. Receptors were obtained from a woman in her 50s in good health and CMV-seropositive. CDR3s include the opening cysteine and the closing phenylalanine or tryptophan. The D gene is left open where the match is weak. Not all rows give a size; the values are once, few, many and, for expanded clones, a class.

J | size | D | V | DNA | CDR3
TRBJ1-2 | few | TRBD1 | TRBV2 | TGTGCCAGCAGTGAATCGGGTAACAGGGGAAAAGGCTACACCTTC | CASSESGNRGKGYTF
TRBJ1-6 | NA | NA | TRBV5-8 | TGTGCCAGCAGCTTGGGCGGGGGATATTCACCCCTCCACTTT | CASSLGGGYSPLHF
TRBJ2-7 | NA | NA | TRBV2 | TGTGCCAGCATGGACAACTCCTACGAGCAGTACTTC | CASMDNSYEQYF
TRBJ1-6 | NA | NA | TRBV18 | TGTGCCAGCTCAGACGGTTTCGGGGATTCACCCCTCCACTTT | CASSDGFGDSPLHF
TRBJ1-1 | NA | NA | TRBV19 | TGTGCCAGTAGTATAGACCCAGGGAAGGCCACTGAAGCTTTCTTT | CASSIDPGKATEAFF
TRBJ2-5 | NA | NA | TRBV9 | TGTGCCAGCAGCAGGCAGGGAAGAGAGACCCAGTACTTC | CASSRQGRETQYF
TRBJ2-7 | NA | NA | TRBV5-1 | TGCGCCAGCAGCCTCGAGACAGGCTTCTCCTACGAGCAGTACTTC | CASSLETGFSYEQYF
TRBJ2-7 | NA | NA | TRBV27 | TGTGCCAGCAGTTTAGGGCTAGGGGTCTACGAGCAGTACTTC | CASSLGLGVYEQYF
TRBJ1-1 | few | TRBD1 | TRBV18 | TGTGCCAGCTCACCTCCGACAGGGCGGACTGAAGCTTTCTTT | CASSPPTGRTEAFF
TRBJ2-3 | NA | TRBD1 | TRBV6-1 | TGTGCCAGCAGTGCCCCGGGACAGGGACTGAATACGCAGTATTTT | CASSAPGQGLNTQYF
TRBJ1-1 | NA | NA | TRBV5-1 | TGCGCCAGCAGCTCTGGGGGCCGGGATAACACTGAAGCTTTCTTT | CASSSGGRDNTEAFF
TRBJ1-1 | NA | NA | TRBV30 | TGTGCCTGGAGGCCCCTCCGCAGGGGATCCACTGAAGCTTTCTTT | CAWRPLRRGSTEAFF
TRBJ1-6 | NA | NA | TRBV4-1 | TGCGCCAGCAGCCCGACGGTGACTTGGAATTCACCCCTCCACTTT | CASSPTVTWNSPLHF
TRBJ1-6 | few | NA | TRBV6-6 | TGTGCCAGCACCCTCCAAAGGGGTTTAGGTTCACCCCTCCACTTT | CASTLQRGLGSPLHF
TRBJ1-2 | once | NA | TRBV2 | TGTGCCAGCAGTGCGTCAGACACGACTATCTCCTTC | CASSASDTTISF
TRBJ1-2 | NA | NA | TRBV7-2 | TGTGCCAGCAGCTTAGCGATTTCAGGGTGGGGCTACACCTTC | CASSLAISGWGYTF
TRBJ2-6 | NA | NA | TRBV19 | TGTGCCAGTAGTAACTATCAGGGTGTCAACGTCCTGACTTTC | CASSNYQGVNVLTF
TRBJ2-5 | few | TRBD1 | TRBV30 | TGTGCCTGGAGTGCACTGACAGGGAACCAAGAGACCCAGTACTTC | CAWSALTGNQETQYF
TRBJ1-6 | NA | NA | TRBV27 | TGTGCCAGCAGTTTATCGGGGGGATATTCACCCCTCCACTTT | CASSLSGGYSPLHF
TRBJ2-7 | few | NA | TRBV10-2 | TGCGCCAGCGTACAGGGACGAGGGGGCTACGAGCAGTACTTC | CASVQGRGGYEQYF
TRBJ2-7 | NA | NA | TRBV7-3 | TGTGCCAGCAGCTTAATGGGGGGAAGCTCCTACGAGCAGTACTTC | CASSLMGGSSYEQYF
TRBJ1-2 | few | NA | TRBV5-4 | TGTGCCAGCAGCTTGGGTGCGAGAGGCTACACCTTC | CASSLGARGYTF
TRBJ2-7 | NA | TRBD2 | TRBV7-9 | TGTGCCAGCAGCTCCCGGGGACTAGCGGAGGAGCAGTACTTC | CASSSRGLAEEQYF
TRBJ1-1 | NA | NA | TRBV29-1 | TGCAGCGGGGGGGGCAGGGTCGACACTGAAGCTTTCTTT | CSGGGRVDTEAFF
TRBJ1-2 | NA | TRBD1 | TRBV5-6 | TGTGCCAGCAGCTTGGCAGGGGGCAGTATCTATGGCTACACCTTC | CASSLAGGSIYGYTF
TRBJ1-2 | once | NA | TRBV11-2 | TGTGCCAGCAGCAAACACGGGGGGGGGAACGACTATGGCTACACCTTC | CASSKHGGGNDYGYTF
TRBJ1-5 | NA | TRBD1 | TRBV15 | TGTGCCACCAGCACCTACAGGGGGCGCGTTTCGGGTCAGCCCCAGCATTTT | CATSTYRGRVSGQPQHF
TRBJ1-6 | NA | TRBD1 | TRBV2 | TGTGCCAGCACTGAACCCGAACAACAGGGGTCGAATTCACCCCTCCACTTT | CASTEPEQQGSNSPLHF
TRBJ1-1 | NA | NA | TRBV18 | TGTGCCAGCTCACCAGTTTCGAGTTACACTGAAGCTTTCTTT | CASSPVSSYTEAFF
TRBJ2-7 | once | TRBD1 | TRBV10-3 | TGTGCCATCACCGACAGGGGAGGAGGGTACGAGCAGTACTTC | CAITDRGGGYEQYF
TRBJ2-2 | NA | TRBD1 | TRBV5-1 | TGCGCCAGCACCCTCACCGGGACAGCTAACACCGGGGAGCTGTTTTTT | CASTLTGTANTGELFF
TRBJ2-7 | NA | TRBD1 | TRBV5-6 | TGTGCCAGCAGGGCGACCTGGGACAGATCCTACGAGCAGTACTTC | CASRATWDRSYEQYF
TRBJ1-5 | NA | TRBD1 | TRBV6-1 | TGTGCCAGCAGCGGACAGGCATATCAGCCCCAGCATTTT | CASSGQAYQPQHF
TRBJ1-1 | NA | TRBD1 | TRBV6-5 | TGTGCCAGCAGTGAACAGGGGGCGCGAACTGAAGCTTTCTTT | CASSEQGARTEAFF
TRBJ2-3 | NA | NA | TRBV7-9 | TGTGCCAGCAGCTTCTATGCAGATACGCAGTATTTT | CASSFYADTQYF
TRBJ2-1 | NA | NA | TRBV15 | TGTGCCACCAGCAGAGGTCGGCAGGGGTACAATGAGCAGTTCTTC | CATSRGRQGYNEQFF
TRBJ1-1 | NA | TRBD1 | TRBV2 | TGTGCCGAGGGTTCTGGGACAGTGAACACTGAAGCTTTCTTT | CAEGSGTVNTEAFF
TRBJ2-1 | NA | TRBD1 | TRBV6-5 | TGTGCCAGCAGTGCCGGACAGGGTTTTTACAATGAGCAGTTCTTC | CASSAGQGFYNEQFF
TRBJ2-2 | NA | TRBD1 | TRBV10-3 | TGTGCCATCAGTGTTGGACAGGGGTATGGGGCCGGGGAGCTGTTTTTT | CAISVGQGYGAGELFF
TRBJ2-7 | few | TRBD1 | TRBV5-4 | TGTGCCAGCAGCCCAGGGACAGTCGCTAGGGAGCAGTACTTC | CASSPGTVAREQYF
TRBJ2-3 | few | TRBD2 | TRBV10-2 | TGCGCCAGCAGTGAGTCGACACGACTAGCGGGGATGAATACGCAGTATTTT | CASSESTRLAGMNTQYF
TRBJ1-4 | NA | NA | TRBV9 | TGTGCCAGCAGCGTAGGATCCCTCCCAGCTAATGAAAAACTGTTTTTT | CASSVGSLPANEKLFF
TRBJ1-5 | NA | TRBD1 | TRBV29-1 | TGCAGCGTGAGTCCGGGACAGGGATCTCCTGGCTGGGGTCAGCCCCAGCATTTT | CSVSPGQGSPGWGQPQHF
TRBJ1-1 | NA | NA | TRBV29-1 | TGCAGCGTTGTCGGGGGTTGGACTGAAGCTTTCTTT | CSVVGGWTEAFF
TRBJ2-2 | NA | TRBD1 | TRBV7-3 | TGTGCCAGCAGCTCCAGGGGGAGTACCGGGGAGCTGTTTTTT | CASSSRGSTGELFF
TRBJ2-3 | NA | TRBD1 | TRBV5-5 | TGTGCCAGCAGCAGGCAGGGGGCGTCCGCAGATACGCAGTATTTT | CASSRQGASADTQYF
TRBJ1-3 | few | TRBD1 | TRBV2 | TGTGCCGCCAGTTTTTCAGCGGCCGGGACAGGGAAGGCCCCTGGAAACACCATATATTTT | CAASFSAAGTGKAPGNTIYF
TRBJ2-3 | NA | TRBD2 | TRBV7-9 | TGTGCCAGCAGCTTAGCGGCGGGAGGAGTGATAACAGATACGCAGTATTTT | CASSLAAGGVITDTQYF
TRBJ1-2 | NA | TRBD1 | TRBV9 | TGTGCCAGCAGCCCCCACTCTCAGGGGGCAGAGGGCTACACCTTC | CASSPHSQGAEGYTF
TRBJ1-2 | NA | NA | TRBV29-1 | TGCAGCGTTGCAGACGGACTAAGGGACTATGGCTACCCCTTC | CSVADGLRDYGYPF
TRBJ1-2 | NA | NA | TRBV21-1 | TGTGCCAGCAGCGCGCACAGGGGGTTAGGGACCTTC | CASSAHRGLGTF
TRBJ2-1 | NA | NA | TRBV25-1 | TGTGCCAGCAGCCCGGGAGATAAGAACGGTGAGCAGTTCTTC | CASSPGDKNGEQFF
TRBJ1-1 | NA | NA | TRBV4-1 | TGCGCCAGCAGCCAGGAACAGGAGAACACTGAAGCTTTCTTT | CASSQEQENTEAFF
TRBJ1-1 | few | NA | TRBV5-5 | TGTGCCAGCAGCTTCGAGACATCTTATCGTGAAGCTTTCTTT | CASSFETSYREAFF
TRBJ1-1 | NA | NA | TRBV6-5 | TGTGCCAGCAGTAAACCCAGGGGTCCGAACACTGAAGCTTTCTTT | CASSKPRGPNTEAFF
TRBJ1-1 | once | NA | TRBV13 | TGTGCCAGCAGTTACGGGTCCCACACTGAAGCTTTCTTT | CASSYGSHTEAFF
TRBJ2-7 | few | NA | TRBV5-5 | TGTGCCAGCAGCCTGCGGGTAACATCAACCTACGAGCAGTACTTC | CASSLRVTSTYEQYF
TRBJ1-6 | NA | NA | TRBV2 | TGTGCCAGCAGTTCTGATTCACCCCTCCACTTT | CASSSDSPLHF
TRBJ1-2 | NA | TRBD1 | TRBV4-1 | TGCGCCAGCAGCCCAGGGGCGACAGGGGACTATGGCTACACCTTC | CASSPGATGDYGYTF
TRBJ2-1 | NA | NA | TRBV10-1 | TGCGCCAGCAGTGAAAGACTAAACAATGAGCAGTTCTTC | CASSERLNNEQFF